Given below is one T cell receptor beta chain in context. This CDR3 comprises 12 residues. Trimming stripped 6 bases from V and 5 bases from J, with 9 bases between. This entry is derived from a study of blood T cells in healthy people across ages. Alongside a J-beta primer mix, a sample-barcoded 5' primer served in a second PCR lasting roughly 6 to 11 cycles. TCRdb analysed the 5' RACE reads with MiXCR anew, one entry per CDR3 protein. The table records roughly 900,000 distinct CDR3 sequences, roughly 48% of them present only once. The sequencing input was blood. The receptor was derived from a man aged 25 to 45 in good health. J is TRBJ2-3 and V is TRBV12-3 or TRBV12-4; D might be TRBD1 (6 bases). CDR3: CASRNREDTQYF. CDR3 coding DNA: TGTGCCAGCAGAAACAGGGAAGATACGCAGTATTTT.